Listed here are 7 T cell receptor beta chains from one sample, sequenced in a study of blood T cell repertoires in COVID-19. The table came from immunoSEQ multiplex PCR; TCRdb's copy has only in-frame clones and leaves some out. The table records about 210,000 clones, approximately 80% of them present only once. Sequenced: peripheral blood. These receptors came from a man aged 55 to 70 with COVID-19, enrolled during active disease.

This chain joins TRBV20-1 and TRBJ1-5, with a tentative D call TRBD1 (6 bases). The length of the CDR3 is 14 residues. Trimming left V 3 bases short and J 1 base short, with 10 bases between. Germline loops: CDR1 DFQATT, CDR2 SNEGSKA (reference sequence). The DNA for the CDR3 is TGCAGTGCTAGTCTAGGGGGAAGCAATCAGCCCCAGCATTTT. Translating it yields CSASLGGSNQPQHF.

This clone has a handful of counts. The CDR3 loop is CASSPSRDRAGYTF. CDR3 nucleotides: TGTGCCAGCTCACCGTCCCGGGACAGGGCTGGCTACACCTTC. The gene calls are TRBV18 and TRBJ1-2, with 9 bases identical to TRBD1. With V trimmed by 3 bases and J by 7 bases, 6 bases remained unmatched. There are 14 residues in the CDR3. CDR1 KGHSH and CDR2 LQKENI come from the germline V gene.

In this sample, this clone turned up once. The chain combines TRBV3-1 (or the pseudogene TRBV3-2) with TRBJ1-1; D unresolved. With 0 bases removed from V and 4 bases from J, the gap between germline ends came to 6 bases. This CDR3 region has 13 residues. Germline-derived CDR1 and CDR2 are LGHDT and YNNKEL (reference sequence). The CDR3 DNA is TGTGCCAGCAGCCAAGACACTACCACTGAAGCTTTCTTT. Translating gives CASSQDTTTEAFF.

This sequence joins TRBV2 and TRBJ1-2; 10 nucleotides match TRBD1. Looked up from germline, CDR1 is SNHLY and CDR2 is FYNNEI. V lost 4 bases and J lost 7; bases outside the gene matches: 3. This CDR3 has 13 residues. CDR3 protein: CASSGQGALGYTF. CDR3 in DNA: TGTGCCAGCAGTGGACAGGGGGCGCTTGGCTACACCTTC.

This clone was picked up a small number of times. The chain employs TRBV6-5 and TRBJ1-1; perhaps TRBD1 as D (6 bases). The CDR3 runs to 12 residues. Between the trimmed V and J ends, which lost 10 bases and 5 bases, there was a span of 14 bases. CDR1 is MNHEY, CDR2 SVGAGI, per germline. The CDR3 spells CATRRGGTEAFF. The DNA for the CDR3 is TGTGCCACCCGGAGGGGGGGTACTGAAGCTTTCTTT.

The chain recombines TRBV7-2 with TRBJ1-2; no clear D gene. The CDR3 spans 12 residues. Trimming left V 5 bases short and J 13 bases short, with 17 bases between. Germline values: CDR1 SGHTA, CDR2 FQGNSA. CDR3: CASSLPGFPRTF. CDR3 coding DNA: TGTGCCAGCAGCCTACCCGGGTTCCCTCGCACCTTC.

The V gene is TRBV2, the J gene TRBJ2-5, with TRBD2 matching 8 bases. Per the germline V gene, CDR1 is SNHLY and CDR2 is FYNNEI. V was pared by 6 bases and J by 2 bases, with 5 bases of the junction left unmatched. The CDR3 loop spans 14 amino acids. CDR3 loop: CASRKIAGQETQYF. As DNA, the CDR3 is TGTGCCAGCAGAAAAATAGCGGGACAAGAGACCCAGTACTTC.